This TCR beta chain was sequenced for a study of blood T cell repertoires in COVID-19. For the study at large: The United States, Italy and Spain supplied acute and convalescent COVID-19 samples. Sources were T cells, B-cell-depleted T cells, or PBMCs; the material itself was cDNA or gDNA.

Germline V gene data show CDR1 as WSHSY and CDR2 as SAAADI. The CDR3 is 13 amino acids. Trimming stripped 6 bases from V and 4 bases from J, with 12 bases between. Authors' methods: Counts of nucleated cells, estimated from reference gene primer amplification, were obtained. The protocol was immunoSEQ multiplex PCR, while the TCRdb copy is restricted to in-frame clones and leaves out a portion. V and J calls and clone size follow that table, whereas D and trimming were derived from the DNA. The table includes some 150,000 clones, approximately 80% detected once. The sequenced sample was peripheral blood. The rearrangement joins TRBV10-2 to TRBJ2-5; weak D call: TRBD2 (6 bases). This clonotype was sampled from a woman between 55 and 75 years old with active or convalescent COVID-19. The CDR3, as DNA: TGCGCCAGCAGAGGGCTAGCGCCAGAGACCCAGTACTTC. Encoded protein: CASRGLAPETQYF.